The clone carrying this TCR beta chain was seen a single time. Its specificity is unknown. These data come from a study of OX40 agonist ivuxolimab in advanced cancers. General study findings and limits: Within 6 weeks, CD4+ and CD8+ blood T cells expanded clonally at 0.1 to 3.0 mg/kg. Undetermined was the antigen specificity of the expanded peripheral T cells. Some of the nonresponding patients also showed low levels of normalized T-cell clonal expansion.

Blood sampling took place at baseline, cycle 4 day 1, and cycle 7 day 1. Produced via immunoSEQ multiplex PCR; TCRdb's table is partial and in-frame only. The data hold 25,000 to 30,000 clones, with roughly 85% observed a single time. V lost 4 bases and J lost 5, with 17 bases in between. CDR1 and CDR2 from the germline V gene are SQVTM and ANQGSEA. This CDR3 comprises 14 residues. The sample was CD4+ or CD8+ T cells sorted from blood, taken in a trial of the OX40 agonist ivuxolimab. The receptor comes from an adult with an advanced solid tumor such as melanoma, head and neck, liver or kidney cancer. The chain combines TRBV29-1 with TRBJ2-5; either TRBD1 or TRBD2 may fit D (5 bases each). The CDR3 sequence is CSVVSRDRRETQYF. CDR3 coding DNA: TGCAGCGTTGTGAGTAGGGACCGTCGGGAGACCCAGTACTTC.